This T cell receptor (beta chain) was captured in a study of blood T cell repertoires in COVID-19. Study information: From T cells, B-cell-depleted T cells, or PBMCs came the material, which was cDNA or gDNA.

This clone was found once. In the authors' workflow: Amplifying reference gene primers gave estimates of nucleated cell counts. TCRdb keeps only in-frame clones here, not all; method: immunoSEQ multiplex PCR. V, J and clone size are taken as reported in that table, and D and trimming were inferred from the DNA itself. The data contain tens of thousands of clones, more than 80% of them singletons. CDR1 DFQATT and CDR2 SNEGSKA come from the germline V gene (reference sequence). V was clipped by 6 bases and J by 5 bases, with 10 bases between them. The CDR3 is made up of 11 amino acids. The rearrangement joins TRBV20-1 to TRBJ1-1; TRBD1 might be the D (6 bases). Source material: peripheral blood. This clonotype originated in a woman aged 80 or over with acute or convalescent COVID-19. The CDR3, as DNA: TGCAGTGCGCCAGGGGAAACTGAAGCTTTCTTT. This codes for CSAPGETEAFF.